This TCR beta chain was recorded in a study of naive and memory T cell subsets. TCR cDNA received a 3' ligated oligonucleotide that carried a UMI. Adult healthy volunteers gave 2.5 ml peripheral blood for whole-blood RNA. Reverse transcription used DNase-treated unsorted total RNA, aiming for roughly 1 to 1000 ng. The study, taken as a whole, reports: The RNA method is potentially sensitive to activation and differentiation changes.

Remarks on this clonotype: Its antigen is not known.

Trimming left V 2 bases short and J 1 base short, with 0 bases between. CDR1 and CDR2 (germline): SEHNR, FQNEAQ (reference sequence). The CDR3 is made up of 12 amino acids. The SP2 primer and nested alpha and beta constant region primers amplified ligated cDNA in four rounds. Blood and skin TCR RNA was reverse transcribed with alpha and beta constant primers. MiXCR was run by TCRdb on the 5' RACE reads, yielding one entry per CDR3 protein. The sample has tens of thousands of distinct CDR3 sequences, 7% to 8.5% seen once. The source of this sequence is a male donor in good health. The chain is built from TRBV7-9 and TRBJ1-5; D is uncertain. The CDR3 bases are TGTGCCAGCAGCTTAAGCAATCAGCCCCAGCATTTT. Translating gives CASSLSNQPQHF. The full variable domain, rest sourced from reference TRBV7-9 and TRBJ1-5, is DTGVSQNPRHKITKRGQNVTFRCDPISEHNRLYWYRQTLGQGPEFLTYFQNEAQLEKSRLLSDRFSAERPKGSFSTLEIQRTEQGDSAMYLCASSLSNQPQHFGDGTRLSIL.